This T cell receptor (beta chain) was identified during a study of Tregs in tolerant kidney transplant recipients. Study-wide findings and caveats: Activated donor B cell expansion appeared to reveal the most relevant donor-specific TCRbeta repertoire. This study did not directly address biological reproducibility. In tolerant patients, donor-specific Tregs outgrew total Tregs, suggesting antigen-driven expansion.

Note on this clone: Its target is unknown. Coverage ceases 3 residues before the CDR3 finishes, and the germline J gene fills in the end.

CDR3 length: 14 amino acids. The germline V and J ends were trimmed by 3 bases and 2 bases, with 10 bases remaining between them. Germline lookup yields CDR1 SEHNR and CDR2 FQNEAQ (reference sequence). The repertoire was sequenced with immunoSEQ multiplex PCR; TCRdb's copy has only in-frame clones and lacks some. The sample's table shows approximately 11,000 clones. Recipients received nonmyeloablative bone marrow transplants from related graft donors, with transient mixed chimerism. Thawed PBMCs were FACS-sorted into unstimulated CD4+CD25+CD127- regulatory T cells, CD4+CD25- non-regulatory cells, CD4 and CD8 cells.

The rearrangement uses TRBV7-9 and TRBJ1-2; D gene unclear. The input for sequencing was CD8+ T cells from blood (PBMCs), taken 24 months after the transplant. This receptor was obtained from a human patient who received a combined kidney and bone marrow transplant. Some T cells could come from the graft donor. CDR3 bases read: TGTGCCAGCAGCTTGGAGGGCTTCAACTATGGC. This translates into CASSLEGFNYG. The whole CDR3 reads CASSLEGFNYGYTF.